A single sample is the source of the 10 T cell receptor beta chains below, sequenced in a study of shared clonotypes between healthy human individuals (dated by TCRdb to about 2020). Libraries were made using the immunoSEQ multiplex PCR assay. This is the immuneACCESS table as TCRdb keeps it, with only in-frame sequences that have V and J called. A part of the clones is gone; compared with another copy, unresolved V genes explain less than half, and the rest is unexplained. The sample table contains 2.5 million or so clones; only one count was recorded for around 94% of them. The ten most abundant clones make up roughly 0.14% of the sample. Sample: naive CD4+ T cells sorted from blood. The sample's cell subset or site, from its label and the paper: CD45RA+ positively selected. These TCRs come from a man younger than 30 in good health.

V gene TRBV5-1 combines with J gene TRBJ2-1; 12 nucleotides line up with TRBD2. Germline CDR1 SGHRS, CDR2 YFSETQ. This CDR3 spans 18 amino acids. V lost 3 bases and J lost 4; bases outside the gene matches: 11. The CDR3 nucleotides are TGCGCCAGCAGCTCGATCTACCGGACTAGCGGGACTTACAATGAGCAGTTCTTC. Its translation: CASSSIYRTSGTYNEQFF.

This sequence joins TRBV9 and TRBJ1-4; TRBD1 might be the D (6 bases). CDR3 size: 15 residues. With 3 bases removed from V and 3 bases from J, the gap between germline ends came to 12 bases. The germline gives CDR1 SGDLS, CDR2 YYNGEE. CDR3 sequence reads: CASSDQQGSNEKLFF. DNA for the CDR3: TGTGCCAGCAGCGATCAACAGGGTTCTAATGAAAAACTGTTTTTT.

V is TRBV21-1 and J is TRBJ1-5; the tabulated D call, TRBD1, remains unverified against the DNA. TRBV21-1 is recorded as a pseudogene. The CDR3 covers 15 residues. CDR3 in DNA: TGTGCCAGCAGCAAAGGAGGGGACAGGAATCAGCCCCAGCATTTT. It translates to CASSKGGDRNQPQHF.

The genes are TRBV9 and TRBJ2-2; D ambiguous. There are 8 residues in the CDR3. CDR1 and CDR2 (germline): SGDLS, YYNGEE. The V end lost 10 bases, the J end lost 8 bases, and 3 bases lay between the germline ends. CDR3 sequence (DNA): TGTGCCTCGGGGGAGCTGTTTTTT. Protein: CASGELFF.

The chain uses TRBV5-1 and TRBJ2-1; maybe TRBD2 (6 bases). Germline CDR1 and CDR2: SGHRS and YFSETQ. The CDR3 is 14 residues long. V lost 5 bases and J lost 7, with 16 bases in between. CDR3 sequence (DNA): TGCGCCAGCAGTACCAATGCGGGGTATAATGAGCAGTTCTTC. It encodes CASSTNAGYNEQFF.

The chain has TRBV6-1 and TRBJ2-1; D might be TRBD1 or TRBD2, each matching 5 bases. The V gene's germline CDR1 is MNHNS and CDR2 SASEGT. CDR3 length: 18 residues. Trimming left V 0 bases short and J 5 bases short, with 20 bases between. The DNA of the CDR3 is TGTGCCAGCAGTGAAGCGGCCGGGGCGGGCTCCAATAACAATGAGCAGTTCTTC. This gives the protein CASSEAAGAGSNNNEQFF.

V is TRBV25-1 and J is TRBJ1-5; D is possibly TRBD1 (5 bases). V was shortened by 6 bases and J by 0 bases, with 9 bases between the two germline ends. The CDR3 consists of 14 residues. Per germline, CDR1 MGHDK and CDR2 SYGVNS. CDR3 in DNA: TGTGCCAGCAGCAGAGGGGTTAGCAATCAGCCCCAGCATTTT. Protein product: CASSRGVSNQPQHF.

V gene TRBV5-6 combines with J gene TRBJ1-2, with D possibly matching TRBD1 (6 bases). The V end lost 0 bases, the J end lost 5 bases, and 14 bases lay between the germline ends. CDR1 is SGHDT, CDR2 YYEEEE, per germline. This CDR3 has 15 residues. The CDR3 bases are TGTGCCAGCAGCTTGGCGGAGGGAAGGGGGTATGGCTACACCTTC. The encoded protein is CASSLAEGRGYGYTF. The whole variable domain, filled in from reference TRBV5-6 and TRBJ1-2, reads DAGVTQSPTHLIKTRGQQVTLRCSPKSGHDTVSWYQQALGQGPQFIFQYYEEEERQRGNFPDRFSGHQFPNYSSELNVNALLLGDSALYLCASSLAEGRGYGYTFGSGTRLTVV.

This sequence joins TRBV6-4 and TRBJ1-6; D unclear. Germline CDR1 MRHNA, CDR2 SNTAGT. The V gene lost 2 bases and the J gene lost 7 bases, with 9 bases spanning the gap. CDR3 size: 14 residues. The DNA for the CDR3 is TGTGCCAGCAGTGACGGGGAGCCCAATTCACCCCTCCACTTT. Amino acid sequence: CASSDGEPNSPLHF.

V and J are TRBV9 and TRBJ2-3, with D perhaps TRBD1 or TRBD2 (5 bases each). V was pared by 1 base and J by 2 bases, with 11 bases between. Germline CDR1 and CDR2: SGDLS and YYNGEE. CDR3 length: 15 amino acids. CDR3 sequence reads: CASSVWGTNTDTQYF. The CDR3 DNA sequence: TGTGCCAGCAGCGTATGGGGGACCAACACAGATACGCAGTATTTT.